These 16 T cell receptor beta chains came from one sample sequenced in a study of shared clonotypes between healthy human individuals. The data were produced by immunoSEQ multiplex PCR, yet TCRdb's version contains in-frame clones alone and is incomplete. The sample comprises about 470,000 clones, roughly 77% of which are singletons, and about 13% rests with the top ten. The sequenced sample consisted of PBMCs. The receptors originated from a woman between 40 and 55 years old in good health. Some clones in this sample may be carry-over from other donors' samples.

CDR3 residues: CASSLSRGGEQYF. In DNA, the CDR3 is TGTGCCAGCAGCTTAAGTAGAGGAGGCGAGCAGTACTTC. The chain joins TRBV7-2 to TRBJ2-7, with D maybe TRBD2 (5 bases). CDR1 SGHTA and CDR2 FQGNSA come from the germline V gene. This CDR3 has 13 amino acids. With 2 bases removed from V and 6 bases from J, the gap between germline ends came to 11 bases.

The chain employs TRBV18 and TRBJ1-2; D remains ambiguous. V dropped 0 bases and J dropped 4 bases, with 9 bases sitting between them. CDR3 length: 14 amino acids. CDR1 is KGHSH and CDR2 is LQKENI in the germline V gene. This CDR3 reads CASSPPTRGYGYTF. The CDR3 DNA follows: TGTGCCAGCTCACCACCGACGCGGGGCTATGGCTACACCTTC.

The chain has TRBV10-3 and TRBJ1-3; 9 bases fit TRBD1. The CDR3 has 15 residues. The ends lost 6 bases at V and 0 bases at J; junction bases unmatched: 3. Looked up from germline, CDR1 is ENHRY and CDR2 is SYGVKD. The CDR3, as DNA: TGTGCCATCAGGGACAGGGGCGTCTCTGGAAACACCATATATTTT. Protein product: CAIRDRGVSGNTIYF.

This clone was found a few times. This chain links TRBV27 with TRBJ1-1, with D unresolved. The CDR3 runs 14 residues. With 3 bases removed from V and 3 bases from J, the gap between germline ends came to 11 bases. Germline CDR1 MNHEY, CDR2 SMNVEV (reference sequence). The CDR3 DNA reads TGTGCCAGCAGTTTCCTGGGATCGGACACTGAAGCTTTCTTT. Its translation is CASSFLGSDTEAFF.

In the case of this clone: The same CDR3 can be traced to other DNA sequences in this sample. The chain uses TRBV10-3 and TRBJ2-1; D possibly corresponds to TRBD2 (6 bases). Trimming took 6 bases from V and 4 from J, leaving 7 bases between them. The germline V gene has CDR1 ENHRY and CDR2 SYGVKD. The CDR3 has 12 amino acids. The DNA for the CDR3 is TGTGCCATCAGCGGGAGTTACAATGAGCAGTTCTTC. Translated, it gives CAISGSYNEQFF.

This chain uses TRBV7-3 with TRBJ2-5; 8 nucleotides agree with TRBD2. V lost 5 bases, J lost 6 bases, and 11 bases stayed unmatched. Looked up from germline, CDR1 is SGHTA and CDR2 is FQGTGA. The CDR3 loop spans 15 amino acids. In nucleotides, the CDR3 is TGTGCCAGCAGCCCCGGCAGCGGGAGAGGCCAGACCCAGTACTTC. Amino acid sequence: CASSPGSGRGQTQYF.

Remarks on this clone: At the DNA level, this CDR3 is encoded by other sequences in the same sample as well. This chain joins TRBV7-9 and TRBJ2-5, with D unresolved. CDR1 and CDR2 (germline): SEHNR, FQNEAQ (reference sequence). The CDR3 has 12 amino acids. Trimming pared 1 base from V and 4 bases from J, leaving 4 bases between. Here the CDR3 reads CASSLVRETQYF. CDR3 bases: TGTGCCAGCAGCTTAGTCAGAGAGACCCAGTACTTC.

The chain uses TRBV7-2 and TRBJ2-1, with 7 bases matching TRBD2. The CDR3 is 14 residues long. Germline values: CDR1 SGHTA, CDR2 FQGNSA. Unmatched junction bases numbered 4, after V lost 1 base and J lost 7 bases. The CDR3 here is CASSLDGRINEQFF. For the CDR3, the DNA is TGTGCCAGCAGCTTAGACGGGAGGATAAATGAGCAGTTCTTC.

The genes are TRBV28 and TRBJ2-2; 12 nucleotides line up with TRBD2. Germline V gene data show CDR1 as MDHEN and CDR2 as SYDVKM. V gave up 7 bases and J gave up 0 bases; unmatched junction bases: 9. The CDR3 consists of 18 residues. CDR3 in amino acids: CASTTGGLAGSNTGELFF. CDR3 DNA sequence: TGTGCCAGCACGACAGGGGGACTAGCGGGCTCGAACACCGGGGAGCTGTTTTTT.

The J gene is TRBJ2-3, the V gene TRBV2, with 12 bases lining up with TRBD2. V lost 5 bases to trimming and J lost 4 bases; unmatched junction nucleotides: 4. Germline V gene lookup returns CDR1 SNHLY and CDR2 FYNNEI. The CDR3 totals 15 residues. Here the CDR3 DNA reads TGTGCCAGCAGTTCAAGACTAGCGGGAGCAGATACGCAGTATTTT. Translating it yields CASSSRLAGADTQYF.

This sequence joins TRBV28 and TRBJ2-2; 12 nucleotides align to TRBD2. V was pared by 8 bases and J by 8 bases, with 9 bases of the junction left unmatched. Germline V gene data show CDR1 as MDHEN and CDR2 as SYDVKM. This CDR3 is built from 15 residues. The CDR3 DNA follows: TGTGCCAGCGCGAGACTAGCGGGAGTAGAAGGGGAGCTGTTTTTT. Its translation is CASARLAGVEGELFF.

The chain is built from TRBV11-2 and TRBJ1-6, with D maybe TRBD1 (5 bases). The length of the CDR3 is 20 residues. The V end lost 0 bases, the J end lost 7 bases, and 25 bases lay between the germline ends. The V gene's germline CDR1 is SGHAT and CDR2 FQNNGV. The CDR3 sequence: CASSLDRFWGRGFTNSPLHF. Here the CDR3 DNA reads TGTGCCAGCAGCTTAGATCGGTTTTGGGGGAGGGGATTCACCAATTCACCCCTCCACTTT.

This clone was counted at least ten times. V is TRBV15 and J is TRBJ2-5; 13 bases align to TRBD2. The J segment lost 2 bases and the V segment lost 0 bases, leaving 6 bases of the junction unmatched. Germline loops: CDR1 LNHNV, CDR2 YYDKDF (reference sequence). The CDR3 loop spans 18 amino acids. Here the CDR3 reads CATSRDGLAGVGQETQYF. In DNA form, the CDR3 reads TGTGCCACCAGCAGAGACGGACTAGCGGGAGTGGGGCAAGAGACCCAGTACTTC.

The chain carries TRBV18 and TRBJ2-2; D is perhaps TRBD2 (5 bases). Germline values: CDR1 KGHSH, CDR2 LQKENI. CDR3 size: 18 residues. Trimming took off 1 base at V and 1 base at J, with 16 bases between the two ends. CDR3 sequence reads: CASSPRRIRGLNTGELFF. As DNA, the CDR3 is TGTGCCAGCTCACCACGAAGAATTCGCGGGTTGAACACCGGGGAGCTGTTTTTT.

This chain uses TRBV7-2 with TRBJ2-1; 13 bases fit TRBD2. The V gene's germline CDR1 is SGHTA and CDR2 FQGNSA. The CDR3 contains 18 residues. With V trimmed by 5 bases and J by 5 bases, 12 bases remained unmatched. CDR3 in amino acids: CASSPRTSGSVAHNEQFF. DNA for the CDR3: TGTGCCAGCAGCCCACGGACTAGCGGGAGTGTGGCCCACAATGAGCAGTTCTTC.

This chain joins TRBV18 and TRBJ1-1, with a weak D call TRBD1 (6 bases). The CDR3 is 15 amino acids. Trimming stripped 3 bases from V and 6 bases from J, with 17 bases between. Germline V gene lookup returns CDR1 KGHSH and CDR2 LQKENI. The CDR3 DNA follows: TGTGCCAGCTCACCTATCCAGGGGTCTGGGGCTGAAGCTTTCTTT. Its translation is CASSPIQGSGAEAFF. Full variable domain (missing parts from reference TRBV18 and TRBJ1-1): NAGVMQNPRHLVRRRGQEARLRCSPMKGHSHVYWYRQLPEEGLKFMVYLQKENIIDESGMPKERFSAEFPKEGPSILRIQQVVRGDSAAYFCASSPIQGSGAEAFFGQGTRLTVV.